This T cell receptor beta chain appears in the sequencing data of a study of cytomegalovirus exposure and HLA in healthy donors. Vbeta (60) and Jbeta (13) primers were used in the PCR. Per the study methods: Later reanalysis found about 80 million unique TCR beta chains, roughly 10 million of them shared. TCRdb's copy holds only in-frame clones and misses some; the assay was immunoSEQ multiplex PCR. V and J calls and clone size are as listed in that table; D and trimming were resolved from the DNA. The sample lists fewer than 90,000 clones, roughly 67% seen once, with about 7.6% in the top ten. Study-level points and caveats: Analyzed later, association rates of TCRs varied across HLA loci, with DRB1 most and HLA-C fewest.

This clone was found a few times. Antigen specificity is unknown. In the same sample, other DNA sequences code for this CDR3. V shed 0 bases and J 0 bases; nucleotides not matched to a gene: 2. Germline values: CDR1 SGHRS, CDR2 YFSETQ. This CDR3 has 15 residues. The sequencing sample was made of PBMCs. The sequence derives from a middle-aged man in good health and CMV-seropositive. The chain carries TRBV5-1 and TRBJ1-1; 7 nucleotides align to TRBD1. The CDR3 DNA follows: TGCGCCAGCAGCTTGGGACAGGGTATGAACACTGAAGCTTTCTTT. Translated: CASSLGQGMNTEAFF.